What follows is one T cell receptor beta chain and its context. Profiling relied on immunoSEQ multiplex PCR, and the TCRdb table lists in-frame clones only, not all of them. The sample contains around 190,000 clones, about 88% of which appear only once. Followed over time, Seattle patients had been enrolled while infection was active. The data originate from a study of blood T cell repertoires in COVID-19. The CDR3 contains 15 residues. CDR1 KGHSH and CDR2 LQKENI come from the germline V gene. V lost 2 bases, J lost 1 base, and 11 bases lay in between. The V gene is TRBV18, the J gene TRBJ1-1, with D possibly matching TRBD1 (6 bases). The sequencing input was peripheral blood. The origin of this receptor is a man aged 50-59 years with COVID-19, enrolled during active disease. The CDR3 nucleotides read TGTGCCAGCTCACCAATCATGGACAGGAACACTGAAGCTTTCTTT. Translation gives CASSPIMDRNTEAFF.